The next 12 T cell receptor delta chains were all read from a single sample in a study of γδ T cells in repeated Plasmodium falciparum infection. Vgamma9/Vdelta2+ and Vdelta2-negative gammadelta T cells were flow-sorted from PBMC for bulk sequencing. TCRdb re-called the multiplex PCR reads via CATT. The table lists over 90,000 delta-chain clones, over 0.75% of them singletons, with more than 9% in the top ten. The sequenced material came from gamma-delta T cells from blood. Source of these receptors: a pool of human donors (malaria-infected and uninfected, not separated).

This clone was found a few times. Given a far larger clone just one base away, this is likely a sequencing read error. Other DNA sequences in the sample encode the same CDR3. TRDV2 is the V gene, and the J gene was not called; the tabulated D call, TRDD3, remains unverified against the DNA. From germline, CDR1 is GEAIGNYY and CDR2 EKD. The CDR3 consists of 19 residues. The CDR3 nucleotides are TGTGCCTGTGACACCGTCATGGGGACTGGGGGATTCGCCACCGATAAACTCATTTTT. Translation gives CACDTVMGTGGFATDKLIF.

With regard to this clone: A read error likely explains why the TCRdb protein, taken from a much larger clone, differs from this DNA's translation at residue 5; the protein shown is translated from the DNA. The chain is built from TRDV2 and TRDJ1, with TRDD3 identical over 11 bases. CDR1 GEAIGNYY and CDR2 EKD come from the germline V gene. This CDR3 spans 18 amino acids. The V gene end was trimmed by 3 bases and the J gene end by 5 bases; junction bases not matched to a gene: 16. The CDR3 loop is CACDGVFGGYARSDKLIF. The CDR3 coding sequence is TGTGCCTGTGACGGGGTATTTGGGGGATACGCTCGGAGTGATAAACTCATCTTT.

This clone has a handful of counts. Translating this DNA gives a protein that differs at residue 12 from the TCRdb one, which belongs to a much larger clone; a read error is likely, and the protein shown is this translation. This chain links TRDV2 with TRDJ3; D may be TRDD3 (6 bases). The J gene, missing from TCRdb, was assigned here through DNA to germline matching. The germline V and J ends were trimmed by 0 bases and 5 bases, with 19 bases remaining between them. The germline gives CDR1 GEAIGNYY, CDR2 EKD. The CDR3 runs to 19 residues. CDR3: CACDTTLNWASRDTRQMFF. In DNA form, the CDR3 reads TGTGCCTGTGACACCACGTTGAACTGGGCTTCCCGGGACACCCGACAGATGTTTTTC.

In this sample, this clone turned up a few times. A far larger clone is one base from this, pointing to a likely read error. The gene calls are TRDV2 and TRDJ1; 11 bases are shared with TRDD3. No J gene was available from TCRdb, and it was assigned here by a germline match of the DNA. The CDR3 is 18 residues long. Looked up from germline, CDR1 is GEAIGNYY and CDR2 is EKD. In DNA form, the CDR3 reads TGCGCCTGTGACCGGATCCTGGGGGATACTCCATACACCGATAAACTCATCTTT. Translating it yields CACDRILGDTPYTDKLIF.

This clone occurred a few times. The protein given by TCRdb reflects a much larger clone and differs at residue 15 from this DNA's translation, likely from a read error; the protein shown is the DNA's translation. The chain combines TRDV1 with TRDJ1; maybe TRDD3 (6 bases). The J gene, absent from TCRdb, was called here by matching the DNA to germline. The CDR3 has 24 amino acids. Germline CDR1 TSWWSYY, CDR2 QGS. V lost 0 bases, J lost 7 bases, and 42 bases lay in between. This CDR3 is CALGELGLPLNSLSPGDPSPKLIF. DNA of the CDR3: TGTGCTCTTGGGGAACTAGGATTGCCTTTGAACTCCCTTAGTCCTGGGGATCCCTCCCCTAAACTCATCTTT.

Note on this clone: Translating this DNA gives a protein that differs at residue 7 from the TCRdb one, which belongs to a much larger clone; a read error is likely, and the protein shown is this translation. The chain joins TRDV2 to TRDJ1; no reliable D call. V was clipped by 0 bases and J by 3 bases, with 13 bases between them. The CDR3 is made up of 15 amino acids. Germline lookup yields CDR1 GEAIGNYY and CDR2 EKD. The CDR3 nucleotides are TGTGCCTGTGACACCCGTAGGACAACGTCCGATAAACTCATCTTT. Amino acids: CACDTRRTTSDKLIF.

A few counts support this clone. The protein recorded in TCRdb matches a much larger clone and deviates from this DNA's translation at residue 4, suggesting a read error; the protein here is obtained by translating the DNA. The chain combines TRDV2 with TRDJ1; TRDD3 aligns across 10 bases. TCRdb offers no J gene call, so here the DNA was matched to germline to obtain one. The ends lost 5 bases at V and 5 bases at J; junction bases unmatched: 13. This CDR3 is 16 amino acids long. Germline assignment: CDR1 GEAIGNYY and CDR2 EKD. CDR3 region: CACAPLLGDYSDKLIF. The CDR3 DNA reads TGTGCCTGTGCCCCGTTACTGGGGGATTACAGTGATAAACTCATCTTT.

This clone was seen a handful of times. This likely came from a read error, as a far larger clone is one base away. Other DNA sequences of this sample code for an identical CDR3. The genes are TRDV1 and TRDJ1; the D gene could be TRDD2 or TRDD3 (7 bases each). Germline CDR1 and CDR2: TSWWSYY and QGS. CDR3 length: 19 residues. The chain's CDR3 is CALGIGPGPSSSTGVILIF. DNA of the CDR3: TGTGCTCTTGGGATCGGGCCCGGGCCTTCCTCCAGTACTGGGGTCATACTCATTTTT.

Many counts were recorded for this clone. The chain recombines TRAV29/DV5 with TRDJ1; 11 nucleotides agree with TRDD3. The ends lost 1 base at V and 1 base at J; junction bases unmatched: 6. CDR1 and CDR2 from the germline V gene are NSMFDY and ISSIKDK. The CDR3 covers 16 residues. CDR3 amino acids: CAASILGDTRTDKLIF. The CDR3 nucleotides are TGTGCAGCAAGCATATTGGGGGATACGCGCACCGATAAACTCATCTTT.

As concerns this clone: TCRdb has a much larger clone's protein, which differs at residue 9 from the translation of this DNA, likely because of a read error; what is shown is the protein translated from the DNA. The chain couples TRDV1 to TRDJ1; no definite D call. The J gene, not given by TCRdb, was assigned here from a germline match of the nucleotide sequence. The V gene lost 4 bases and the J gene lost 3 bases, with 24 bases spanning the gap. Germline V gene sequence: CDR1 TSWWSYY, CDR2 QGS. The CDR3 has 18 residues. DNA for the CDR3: TGTGCTCTTGGGGTCCGTTGGGCCACGGATGTACAGGCCGATAAACTCATCTTT. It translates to CALGVRWATDVQADKLIF.

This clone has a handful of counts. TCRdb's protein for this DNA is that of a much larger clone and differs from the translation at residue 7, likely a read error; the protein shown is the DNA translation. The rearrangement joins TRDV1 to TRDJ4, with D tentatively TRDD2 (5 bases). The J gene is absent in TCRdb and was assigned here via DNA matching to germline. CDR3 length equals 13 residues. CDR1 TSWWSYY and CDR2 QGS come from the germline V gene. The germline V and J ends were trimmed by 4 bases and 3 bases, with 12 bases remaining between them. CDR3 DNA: TGTGCTCTTGGGGCCCTACGTCGTGGACCCCTGATCTTT. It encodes CALGALRRGPLIF.

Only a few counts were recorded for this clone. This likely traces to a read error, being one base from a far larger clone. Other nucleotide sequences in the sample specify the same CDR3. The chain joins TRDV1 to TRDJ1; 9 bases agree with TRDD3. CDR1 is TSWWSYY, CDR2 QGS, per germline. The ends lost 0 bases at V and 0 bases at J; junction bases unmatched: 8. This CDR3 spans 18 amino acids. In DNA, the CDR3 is TGTGCTCTTGGGGAACTGGCCCCTGGGGGATTGTACACCGATAAACTCATCTTT. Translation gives CALGELAPGGLYTDKLIF.